The subject of this entry is one T cell receptor (beta chain). Its antigen is not identified. Every sample gave at least 5 micrograms of total RNA when it was extracted. The source of the sample is a study of blood T cells in healthy people across ages. Study results and caveats: Unknown donor CMV status possibly confounded expanded clonotype changes. No conclusive comparison of naive versus antigen-experienced cells was possible with unsorted PBMCs.

Then a second PCR, running about 6 to 12 cycles, was carried out with a sample-barcoded 5' primer and a J-beta primer mix. No fewer than 3 million CDR3-containing paired-end reads came from each sample. TCRdb called the 5' RACE reads again in MiXCR, with one record for every CDR3 protein. This sample has approximately 790,000 distinct CDR3 sequences, with around 68% found just once. Germline V lookup: CDR1 ENHRY, CDR2 SYGVKD. Trimming left V 3 bases short and J 0 bases short, with 6 bases between. CDR3 size: 14 residues. The source is a man aged 30 to 39 in good health. Sequences were obtained from blood. This chain links TRBV10-3 with TRBJ2-4; D is ambiguous. The CDR3 is CAISEPVAKNIQYF. The DNA for the CDR3 is TGTGCCATCAGTGAACCCGTAGCCAAAAACATTCAGTACTTC.